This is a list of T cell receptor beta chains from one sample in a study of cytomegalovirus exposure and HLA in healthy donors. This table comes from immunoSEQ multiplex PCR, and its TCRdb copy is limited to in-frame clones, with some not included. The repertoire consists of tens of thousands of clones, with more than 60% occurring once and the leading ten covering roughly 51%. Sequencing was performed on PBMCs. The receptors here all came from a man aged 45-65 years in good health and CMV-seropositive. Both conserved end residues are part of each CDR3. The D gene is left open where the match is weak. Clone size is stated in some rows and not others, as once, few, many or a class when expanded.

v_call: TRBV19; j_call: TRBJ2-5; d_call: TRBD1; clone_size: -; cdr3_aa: CASSFPGTGGETQYF; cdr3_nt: TGTGCCAGTAGTTTCCCCGGGACAGGGGGAGAGACCCAGTACTTC
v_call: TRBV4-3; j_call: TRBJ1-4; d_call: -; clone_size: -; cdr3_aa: CASSQVPNIRQEKLFF; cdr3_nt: TGCGCCAGCAGCCAAGTCCCCAATATCCGTCAGGAAAAACTGTTTTTT
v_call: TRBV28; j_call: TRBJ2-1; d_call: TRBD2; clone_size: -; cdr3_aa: CASSSQAGKDEQFF; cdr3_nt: TGTGCCAGCAGTTCCCAAGCGGGAAAGGATGAGCAGTTCTTC
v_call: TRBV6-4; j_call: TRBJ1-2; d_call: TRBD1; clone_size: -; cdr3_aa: CASSVFTGQGKGYTF; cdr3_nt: TGTGCCAGCAGTGTCTTTACTGGACAGGGGAAAGGCTACACCTTC
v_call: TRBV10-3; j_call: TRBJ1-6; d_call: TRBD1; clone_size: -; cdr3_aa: CAISDEDRGGSPLHF; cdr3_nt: TGTGCCATCAGTGATGAGGACAGGGGAGGTTCACCCCTCCACTTT
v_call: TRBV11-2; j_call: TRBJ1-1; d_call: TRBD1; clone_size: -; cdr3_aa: CASSLVGRGVTEAFF; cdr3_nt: TGTGCCAGCAGCTTAGTGGGCAGGGGGGTCACTGAAGCTTTCTTT
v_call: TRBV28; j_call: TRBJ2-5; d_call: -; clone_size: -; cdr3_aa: CASKRAGRETQYF; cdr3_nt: TGTGCCAGCAAAAGAGCAGGGAGGGAGACCCAGTACTTC
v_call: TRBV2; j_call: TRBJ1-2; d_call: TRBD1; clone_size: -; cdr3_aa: CASSESLRDRGYGYTF; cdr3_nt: TGTGCCAGCAGTGAAAGTTTGAGGGACAGGGGCTATGGCTACACCTTC
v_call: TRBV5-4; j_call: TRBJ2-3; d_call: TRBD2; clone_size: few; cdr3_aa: CASSLGTSGLTDTQYF; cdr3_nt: TGTGCCAGCAGCCTCGGGACTAGCGGGCTCACAGATACGCAGTATTTT
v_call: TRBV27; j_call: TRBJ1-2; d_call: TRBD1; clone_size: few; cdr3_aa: CASSSTGDYYGYTF; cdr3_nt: TGTGCCAGCAGTTCTACAGGGGATTACTATGGCTACACCTTC
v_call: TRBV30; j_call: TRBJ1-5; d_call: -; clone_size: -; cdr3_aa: CAWGGRGSVGNKPQHF; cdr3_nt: TGTGCCTGGGGCGGGAGGGGATCCGTTGGCAATAAGCCCCAGCATTTT
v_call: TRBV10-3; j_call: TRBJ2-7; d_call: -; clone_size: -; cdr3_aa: CAIRGLDTYEQYF; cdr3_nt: TGTGCCATCAGGGGACTGGATACCTACGAGCAGTACTTC
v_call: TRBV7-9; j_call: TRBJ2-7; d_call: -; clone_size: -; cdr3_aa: CASLPYTSSYEQYF; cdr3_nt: TGTGCCAGCCTACCATATACGAGCTCCTACGAGCAGTACTTC
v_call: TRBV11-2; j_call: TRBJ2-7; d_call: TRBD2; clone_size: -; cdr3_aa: CASSFRGSSYEQYF; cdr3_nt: TGTGCCAGCAGCTTCCGCGGGAGCTCCTACGAGCAGTACTTC
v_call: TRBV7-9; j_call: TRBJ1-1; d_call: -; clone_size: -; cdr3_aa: CASREMSTEAFF; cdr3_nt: TGTGCCAGCAGGGAGATGAGCACTGAAGCTTTCTTT
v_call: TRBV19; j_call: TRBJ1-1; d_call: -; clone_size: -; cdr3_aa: CASSISYPGHSNTEAFF; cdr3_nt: TGTGCCAGTAGTATAAGCTACCCGGGACACTCGAACACTGAAGCTTTCTTT
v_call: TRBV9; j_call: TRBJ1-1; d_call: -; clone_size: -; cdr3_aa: CASSPRQANTEAFF; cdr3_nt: TGTGCCAGCAGCCCACGACAGGCCAACACTGAAGCTTTCTTT
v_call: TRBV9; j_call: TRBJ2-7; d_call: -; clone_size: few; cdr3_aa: CDSSSQGPRSYEQYF; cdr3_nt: TGTGACAGCAGCTCCCAGGGGCCCCGCTCCTACGAGCAGTACTTC
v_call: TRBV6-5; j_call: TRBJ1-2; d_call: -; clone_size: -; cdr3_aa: CASSLDRNYGYTF; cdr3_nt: TGTGCCAGCAGCCTCGACAGAAACTATGGCTACACCTTC
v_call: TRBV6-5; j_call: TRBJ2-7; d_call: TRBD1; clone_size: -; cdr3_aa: CASSRDRDSFYEQYF; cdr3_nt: TGTGCCAGCAGCCGGGACCGGGACAGCTTTTACGAGCAGTACTTC
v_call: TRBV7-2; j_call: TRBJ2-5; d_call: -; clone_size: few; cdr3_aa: CASGGSETQYF; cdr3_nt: TGTGCCAGTGGGGGGTCAGAGACCCAGTACTTC
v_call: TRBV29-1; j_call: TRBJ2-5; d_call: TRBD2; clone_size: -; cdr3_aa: CSVVLGGQETQYF; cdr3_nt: TGCAGCGTTGTTCTCGGGGGGCAAGAGACCCAGTACTTC
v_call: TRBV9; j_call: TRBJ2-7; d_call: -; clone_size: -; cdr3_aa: CASSPRGVGEQYF; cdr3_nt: TGTGCCAGCAGCCCCAGGGGGGTCGGCGAGCAGTACTTC
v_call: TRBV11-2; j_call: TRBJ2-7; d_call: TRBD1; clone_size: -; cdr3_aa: CASSPIRQGPPWGQYF; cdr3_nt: TGTGCCAGCAGCCCTATCAGACAGGGGCCTCCGTGGGGGCAGTACTTC
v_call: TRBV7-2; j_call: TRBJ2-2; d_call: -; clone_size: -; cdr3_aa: CASSFSTGTPNTGELFF; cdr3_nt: TGTGCCAGCAGCTTTTCGACGGGAACTCCGAACACCGGGGAGCTGTTTTTT
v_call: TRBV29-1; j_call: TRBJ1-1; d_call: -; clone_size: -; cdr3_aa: CSVVQVEAFF; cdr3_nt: TGCAGCGTTGTTCAGGTAGAAGCTTTCTTT
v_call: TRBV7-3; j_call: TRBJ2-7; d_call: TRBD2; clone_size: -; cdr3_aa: CASSAIMGGASGLSSYEQYF; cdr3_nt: TGTGCCAGCAGCGCAATAATGGGGGGGGCTAGCGGGTTGAGCTCCTACGAGCAGTACTTC
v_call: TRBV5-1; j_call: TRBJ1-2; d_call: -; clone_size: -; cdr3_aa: CASSLEPRYGYTF; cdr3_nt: TGCGCCAGCAGCTTGGAACCGCGATATGGCTACACCTTC
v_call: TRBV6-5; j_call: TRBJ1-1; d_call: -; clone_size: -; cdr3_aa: CASRLGTGDTEAFF; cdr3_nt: TGTGCCAGCCGCCTCGGGACGGGGGACACTGAAGCTTTCTTT
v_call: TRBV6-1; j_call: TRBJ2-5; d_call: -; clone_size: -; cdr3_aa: CASSSRETQYF; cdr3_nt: TGTGCCAGCAGTTCTAGGGAGACCCAGTACTTC
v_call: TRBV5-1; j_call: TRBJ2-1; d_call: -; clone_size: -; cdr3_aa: CASSRPMGGEQFF; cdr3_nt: TGCGCCAGCAGCCGTCCTATGGGCGGGGAGCAGTTCTTC
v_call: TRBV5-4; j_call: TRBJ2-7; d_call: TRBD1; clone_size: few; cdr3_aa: CASSLDPGGEQYF; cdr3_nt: TGTGCCAGCAGCTTGGATCCAGGGGGCGAGCAGTACTTC
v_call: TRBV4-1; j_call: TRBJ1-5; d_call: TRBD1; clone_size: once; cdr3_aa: CASSQDRGTGYQPQHF; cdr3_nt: TGCGCCAGCAGCCAAGATCGTGGGACAGGGTACCAGCCCCAGCATTTT
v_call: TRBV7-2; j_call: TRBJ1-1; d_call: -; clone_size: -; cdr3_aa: CASSLRGRENTEAFF; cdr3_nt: TGTGCCAGCAGCTTACGAGGCAGGGAGAACACTGAAGCTTTCTTT
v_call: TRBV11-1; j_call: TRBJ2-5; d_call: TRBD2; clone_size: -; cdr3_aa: CASRASGSGETQYF; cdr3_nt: TGTGCCAGCAGGGCTAGCGGGAGTGGTGAGACCCAGTACTTC
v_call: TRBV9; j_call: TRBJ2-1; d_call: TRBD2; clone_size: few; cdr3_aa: CASSPWTSGGNEQFF; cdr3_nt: TGTGCCAGCAGCCCCTGGACTAGCGGGGGGAATGAGCAGTTCTTC
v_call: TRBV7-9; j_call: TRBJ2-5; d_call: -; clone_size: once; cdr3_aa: CASSNPNGVVPETQYF; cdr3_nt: TGTGCCAGCAGCAACCCCAACGGGGTGGTCCCAGAGACCCAGTACTTC
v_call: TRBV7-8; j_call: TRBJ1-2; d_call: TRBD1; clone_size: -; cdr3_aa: CASSLGLTGQGDGYTF; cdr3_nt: TGTGCCAGCAGCTTAGGGCTAACGGGACAGGGCGATGGCTACACCTTC
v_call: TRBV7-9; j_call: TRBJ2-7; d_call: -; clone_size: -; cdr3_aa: CASSQSPQGSDEQYF; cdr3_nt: TGCGCCAGCAGCCAATCACCACAGGGATCGGACGAGCAGTACTTC
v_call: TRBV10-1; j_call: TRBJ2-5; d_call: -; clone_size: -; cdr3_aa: CASSESGRGPYQETQYF; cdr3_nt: TGCGCCAGCAGTGAGTCGGGCAGGGGTCCGTACCAAGAGACCCAGTACTTC
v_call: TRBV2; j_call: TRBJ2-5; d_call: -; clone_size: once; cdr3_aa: CASSIVSRETQYF; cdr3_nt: TGTGCCAGCAGTATAGTCTCCCGAGAGACCCAGTACTTC
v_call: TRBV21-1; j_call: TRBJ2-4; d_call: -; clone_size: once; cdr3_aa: CASSKVPGGLAGFQYF; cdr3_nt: TGTGCCAGCAGCAAAGTACCCGGGGGACTAGCGGGATTTCAGTACTTC
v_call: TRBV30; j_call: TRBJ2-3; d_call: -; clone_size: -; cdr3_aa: CAWSAGWADTQYF; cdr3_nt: TGTGCCTGGAGTGCGGGGTGGGCAGATACGCAGTATTTT
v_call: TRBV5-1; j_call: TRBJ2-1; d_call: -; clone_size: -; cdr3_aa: CASSERAEQFF; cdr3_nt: TGCGCCAGCAGCGAGAGGGCTGAGCAGTTCTTC
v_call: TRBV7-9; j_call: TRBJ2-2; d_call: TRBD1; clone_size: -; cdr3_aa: CASSALGTGGTGELFF; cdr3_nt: TGTGCCAGCAGCGCCCTTGGGACAGGGGGGACCGGGGAGCTGTTTTTT
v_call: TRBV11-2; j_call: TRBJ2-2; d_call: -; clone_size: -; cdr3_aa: CASSPRRAGELFF; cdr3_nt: -
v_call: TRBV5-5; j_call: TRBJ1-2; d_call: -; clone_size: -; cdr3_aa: CASSLAPSSTSYGYTF; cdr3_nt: TGTGCCAGCAGCTTGGCGCCAAGTTCAACTTCCTATGGCTACACCTTC
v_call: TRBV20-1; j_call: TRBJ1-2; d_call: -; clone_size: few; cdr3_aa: CSADKRGYTF; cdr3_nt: TGCAGTGCCGATAAGAGAGGCTACACCTTC
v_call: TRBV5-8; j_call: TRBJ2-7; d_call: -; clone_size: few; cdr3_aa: CASRRLTAAYEQYF; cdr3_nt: TGTGCCAGCAGAAGGCTCACAGCAGCCTACGAGCAGTACTTC
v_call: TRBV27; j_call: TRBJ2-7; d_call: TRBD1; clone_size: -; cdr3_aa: CASSLRDRGSEQYF; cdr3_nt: TGTGCCAGCAGCCTACGGGACAGGGGAAGCGAGCAGTACTTC
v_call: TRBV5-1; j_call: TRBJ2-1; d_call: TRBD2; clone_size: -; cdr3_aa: CASSLGTSGTSYNEQFF; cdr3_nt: TGCGCCAGCAGCTTGGGTACTAGCGGTACATCCTACAATGAGCAGTTCTTC
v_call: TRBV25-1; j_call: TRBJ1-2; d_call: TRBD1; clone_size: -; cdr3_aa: CASSELIGTGGNYGYTF; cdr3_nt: TGTGCCAGCAGTGAATTAATTGGGACAGGGGGAAACTATGGCTACACCTTC
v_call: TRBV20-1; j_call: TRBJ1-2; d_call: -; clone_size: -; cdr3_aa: CSALRGGGYTF; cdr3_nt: TGCAGTGCCCTGAGGGGAGGGGGCTACACCTTC
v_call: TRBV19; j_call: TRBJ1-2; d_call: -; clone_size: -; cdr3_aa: CASSIDPFGSYGYTF; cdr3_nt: TGTGCCAGTAGTATAGATCCATTCGGTAGCTATGGCTACACCTTC
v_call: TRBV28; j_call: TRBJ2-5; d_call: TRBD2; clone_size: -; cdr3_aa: CASRGAGGPPETQYF; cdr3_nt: TGTGCCAGCCGCGGAGCGGGAGGGCCCCCAGAGACCCAGTACTTC
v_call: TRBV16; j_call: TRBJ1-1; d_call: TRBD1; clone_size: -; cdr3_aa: CASSLFLAGGTEAFF; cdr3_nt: TGTGCCAGCAGCCTTTTTTTGGCAGGGGGCACTGAAGCTTTCTTT
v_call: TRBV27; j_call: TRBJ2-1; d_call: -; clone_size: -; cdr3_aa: CASSLLAAGRNEQFF; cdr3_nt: TGTGCCAGCAGTTTACTGGCGGCAGGGCGCAATGAGCAGTTCTTC